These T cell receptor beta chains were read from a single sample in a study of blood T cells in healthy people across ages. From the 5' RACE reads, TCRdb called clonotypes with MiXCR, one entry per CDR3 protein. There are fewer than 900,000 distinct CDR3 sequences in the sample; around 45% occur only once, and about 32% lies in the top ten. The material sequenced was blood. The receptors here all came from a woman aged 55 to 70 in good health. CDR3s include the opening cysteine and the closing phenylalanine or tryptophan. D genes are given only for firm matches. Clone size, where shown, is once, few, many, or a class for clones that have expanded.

CDR3aa: CSASSRATSGRAEDTQYF
CDR3nt: TGCAGTGCTAGCAGCCGGGCGACTAGCGGGAGGGCCGAAGATACGCAGTATTTT
d_gene: TRBD2
abundance: few
j_gene: TRBJ2-3
v_gene: TRBV20-1

CDR3aa: CASSLGCGYTF
CDR3nt: TGTGCCAGCAGTTTGGGTTGTGGCTACACCTTC
d_gene: NA
abundance: few
j_gene: TRBJ1-2
v_gene: TRBV28

CDR3aa: CSASRGLNTEAFF
CDR3nt: TGCAGTGCTAGTAGGGGGCTGAACACTGAAGCTTTCTTT
d_gene: TRBD1
abundance: NA
j_gene: TRBJ1-1
v_gene: TRBV20-1

CDR3aa: CASSLRIYTGELFF
CDR3nt: TGTGCCAGCAGCTTAAGAATTTACACCGGGGAGCTGTTTTTT
d_gene: NA
abundance: NA
j_gene: TRBJ2-2
v_gene: TRBV7-2

CDR3aa: CASSQGGSGSREQYF
CDR3nt: TGTGCCAGCAGCCAAGGAGGGAGCGGGAGTAGAGAGCAGTACTTC
d_gene: TRBD2
abundance: NA
j_gene: TRBJ2-7
v_gene: TRBV7-2

CDR3aa: CASSQEALSGSSDTQYF
CDR3nt: TGTGCCAGCAGCCAGGAGGCTCTAAGCGGGAGCTCAGATACGCAGTATTTT
d_gene: TRBD2
abundance: NA
j_gene: TRBJ2-3
v_gene: TRBV4-2

CDR3aa: CASSKLAGVSDTQYF
CDR3nt: TGCGCCAGCAGCAAACTAGCGGGAGTGTCAGATACGCAGTATTTT
d_gene: TRBD2
abundance: NA
j_gene: TRBJ2-3
v_gene: TRBV5-1

CDR3aa: CSARNKGQTYEQYF
CDR3nt: TGCAGTGCCCGGAACAAGGGACAGACCTACGAGCAGTACTTC
d_gene: TRBD1
abundance: NA
j_gene: TRBJ2-7
v_gene: TRBV20-1

CDR3aa: CASSPQSGLASQVTQYF
CDR3nt: TGTGCCAGCTCACCACAATCGGGACTAGCGTCCCAAGTGACCCAGTACTTC
d_gene: TRBD2
abundance: few
j_gene: TRBJ2-5
v_gene: TRBV18

CDR3aa: CVSSQRTSGTYEQYF
CDR3nt: TGCGTCAGCAGCCAACGGACTAGCGGAACCTACGAGCAGTACTTC
d_gene: TRBD2
abundance: NA
j_gene: TRBJ2-7
v_gene: TRBV4-1

CDR3aa: CASSQDPLRGGASYNEQFF
CDR3nt: TGCGCCAGCAGCCAAGATCCGCTAAGGGGGGGGGCGTCCTACAATGAGCAGTTCTTC
d_gene: NA
abundance: NA
j_gene: TRBJ2-1
v_gene: TRBV4-1

CDR3aa: CASSLDGKGETQYF
CDR3nt: TGTGCCAGCAGCTTAGACGGGAAGGGGGAGACCCAGTACTTC
d_gene: NA
abundance: many
j_gene: TRBJ2-5
v_gene: TRBV5-1

CDR3aa: CSARTSGRLGEQYF
CDR3nt: TGCAGTGCGCGGACTAGCGGGAGGCTAGGCGAGCAGTACTTC
d_gene: TRBD2
abundance: NA
j_gene: TRBJ2-7
v_gene: TRBV20-1

CDR3aa: CVSSVGGGARGNEQYF
CDR3nt: TGTGTCAGCAGCGTAGGTGGCGGGGCACGGGGGAATGAGCAGTACTTC
d_gene: NA
abundance: NA
j_gene: TRBJ2-7
v_gene: TRBV9

CDR3aa: CSASVGGYQPQHF
CDR3nt: TGCAGTGCTAGTGTTGGGGGTTATCAGCCCCAGCATTTT
d_gene: NA
abundance: NA
j_gene: TRBJ1-5
v_gene: TRBV20-1

CDR3aa: CSGGSNYGYTF
CDR3nt: TGCAGTGGCGGGTCGAACTATGGCTACACCTTC
d_gene: NA
abundance: NA
j_gene: TRBJ1-2
v_gene: TRBV29-1

CDR3aa: CASITWEGAEAFF
CDR3nt: TGTGCCAGCATTACCTGGGAGGGGGCTGAAGCTTTCTTT
d_gene: NA
abundance: NA
j_gene: TRBJ1-1
v_gene: TRBV7-9

CDR3aa: CASSPKTSASTDTQYF
CDR3nt: TGTGCCAGCAGTCCTAAGACTAGCGCTAGCACAGATACGCAGTATTTT
d_gene: TRBD2
abundance: NA
j_gene: TRBJ2-3
v_gene: TRBV6-1

CDR3aa: CASNVGDEKLFF
CDR3nt: TGTGCCAGCAACGTAGGGGATGAAAAACTGTTTTTT
d_gene: NA
abundance: NA
j_gene: TRBJ1-4
v_gene: TRBV28

CDR3aa: CAWSVPGGPNEKLFF
CDR3nt: TGTGCCTGGAGTGTCCCCGGGGGGCCTAATGAAAAACTGTTTTTT
d_gene: NA
abundance: NA
j_gene: TRBJ1-4
v_gene: TRBV30

CDR3aa: CSVEASAGKSEAFF
CDR3nt: TGCAGCGTTGAAGCCAGCGCGGGGAAATCTGAAGCTTTCTTT
d_gene: NA
abundance: NA
j_gene: TRBJ1-1
v_gene: TRBV29-1

CDR3aa: CASISRAIMNTEAFF
CDR3nt: TGTGCCAGCATCTCTCGGGCCATCATGAACACTGAAGCTTTCTTT
d_gene: NA
abundance: few
j_gene: TRBJ1-1
v_gene: TRBV6-2/TRBV6-3